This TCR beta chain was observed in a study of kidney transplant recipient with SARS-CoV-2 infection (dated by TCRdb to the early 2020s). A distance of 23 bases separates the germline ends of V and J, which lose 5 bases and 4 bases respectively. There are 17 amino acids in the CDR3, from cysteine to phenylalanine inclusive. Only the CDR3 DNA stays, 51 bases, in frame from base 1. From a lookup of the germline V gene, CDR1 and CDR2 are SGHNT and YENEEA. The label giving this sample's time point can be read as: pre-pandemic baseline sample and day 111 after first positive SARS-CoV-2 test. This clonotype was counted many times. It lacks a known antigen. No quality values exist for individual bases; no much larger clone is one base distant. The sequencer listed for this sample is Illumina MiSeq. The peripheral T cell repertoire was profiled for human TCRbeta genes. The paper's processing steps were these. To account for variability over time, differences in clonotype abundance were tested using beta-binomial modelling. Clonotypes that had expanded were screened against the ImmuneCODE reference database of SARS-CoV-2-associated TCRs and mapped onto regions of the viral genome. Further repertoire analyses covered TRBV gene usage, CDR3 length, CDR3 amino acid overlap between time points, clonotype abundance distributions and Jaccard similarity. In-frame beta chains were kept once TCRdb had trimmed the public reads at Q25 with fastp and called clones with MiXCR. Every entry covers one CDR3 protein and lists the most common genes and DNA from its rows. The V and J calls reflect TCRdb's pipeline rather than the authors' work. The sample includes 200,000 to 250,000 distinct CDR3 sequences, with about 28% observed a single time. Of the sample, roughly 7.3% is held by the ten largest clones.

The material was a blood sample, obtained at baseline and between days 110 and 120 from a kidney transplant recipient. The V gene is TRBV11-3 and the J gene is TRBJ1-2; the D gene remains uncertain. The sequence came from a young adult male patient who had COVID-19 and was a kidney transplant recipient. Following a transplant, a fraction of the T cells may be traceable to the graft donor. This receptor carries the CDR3 CASSNEHDLGKTYGYTF. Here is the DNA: TGTGCCAGCAGCAACGAACACGATCTCGGAAAGACCTATGGCTACACCTTC.